The 15 T cell receptor beta chains presented below share a single source sample, sequenced in a study of blood T cell repertoires in COVID-19. Libraries were prepared by immunoSEQ multiplex PCR; TCRdb keeps only in-frame clonotypes and omits some of them. This repertoire shows about 230,000 clones, 70% to 90% found once; its top ten account for 2% to 2.5%. Specimen: PBMCs or T cells enriched from blood (not recorded which). Receptors were obtained from a middle-aged woman with acute COVID-19.

Of note for this clone: This same CDR3 is encoded by further DNA sequences in the sample. The chain links TRBV5-1 to TRBJ2-1; D uncertain. The CDR3 is 14 residues long. V shed 0 bases and J shed 1 base, with 5 bases lying between them. From germline, CDR1 is SGHRS and CDR2 YFSETQ. In DNA form, the CDR3 reads TGCGCCAGCAGCTTGGGCCAGTCCTACAATGAGCAGTTCTTC. Its protein is CASSLGQSYNEQFF.

V is TRBV29-1 and J is TRBJ2-3, with TRBD1 matching over 7 bases. Germline values: CDR1 SQVTM, CDR2 ANQGSEA. The CDR3 runs to 12 residues. V was pared by 6 bases and J by 4 bases, with 4 bases of the junction left unmatched. The CDR3 nucleotides read TGCAGCGTCGCAACAGGGGCAGATACGCAGTATTTT. Translating it yields CSVATGADTQYF.

A single count supports this clone. The rearrangement joins TRBV7-2 to TRBJ1-6, with D maybe TRBD1 (6 bases). CDR3 length: 14 residues. Trimming pared 5 bases from V and 10 bases from J, leaving 15 bases between. The V gene's germline CDR1 is SGHTA and CDR2 FQGNSA. For the CDR3, the DNA is TGTGCCAGCAGCCCGGACAGTTCGAGATCACCCCTCCACTTT. It yields the protein CASSPDSSRSPLHF. The variable domain in full, completed from reference TRBV7-2 and TRBJ1-6, reads GAGVSQSPSNKVTEKGKDVELRCDPISGHTALYWYRQSLGQGLEFLIYFQGNSAPDKSGLPSDRFSAERTGGSVSTLTIQRTQQEDSAVYLCASSPDSSRSPLHFGNGTRLTVT.

This chain links TRBV5-1 with TRBJ2-2; D not resolved. The V gene's germline CDR1 is SGHRS and CDR2 YFSETQ. V shed 6 bases and J shed 6 bases, with 12 bases lying between them. The CDR3 contains 13 residues. The CDR3 DNA reads as TGCGCCAGCATTTCTAATCGCCCCGGGGAGCTGTTTTTT. This codes for CASISNRPGELFF.

The gene calls are TRBV10-3 and TRBJ2-2, with D unclear. The germline CDR1 and CDR2 sequences are ENHRY and SYGVKD. Trimming took off 5 bases at V and 4 bases at J, with 11 bases between the two ends. This CDR3 is built from 14 residues. DNA of the CDR3: TGTGCCATCAGTCGTAAACCGGGCACCGGGGAGCTGTTTTTT. Its translation is CAISRKPGTGELFF.

The chain is built from TRBV6-5 and TRBJ2-1, with a possible D match to TRBD2 (5 bases). The germline gives CDR1 MNHEY, CDR2 SVGAGI. This CDR3 has 14 amino acids. The V and J ends lost 8 bases and 9 bases respectively, with 20 bases between them. As DNA, the CDR3 is TGTGCCAGCCATCCGGGAAGCCGCGAGGCTGAGCAGTTCTTC. Its protein product is CASHPGSREAEQFF.

The chain employs TRBV6-6 and TRBJ2-2; D remains unclear. The germline CDR1 and CDR2 sequences are MNHNY and SVGAGI (reference sequence). Trimming pared 4 bases from V and 0 bases from J, leaving 9 bases between. The CDR3 runs to 15 residues. CDR3 sequence (DNA): TGTGCCAGCAGTTCTCCGTTCGCGAACACCGGGGAGCTGTTTTTT. Translating it yields CASSSPFANTGELFF.

This chain links TRBV6-2 or TRBV6-3 with TRBJ2-7, with D possibly matching TRBD2 (7 bases). This CDR3 is built from 14 residues. V was cut by 6 bases and J by 5 bases, with 17 bases left in between. Germline CDR1 reads MNHEY; CDR2 reads SVGEGT. CDR3 coding DNA: TGTGCCAGCAGCCAGAGGGGGGGGTCACACGAGCAGTACGTC. This translates into CASSQRGGSHEQYV.

The sample holds one count of this clone. The rearrangement links TRBV5-1 to TRBJ2-7; 7 bases fit TRBD2. Germline loops: CDR1 SGHRS, CDR2 YFSETQ. V lost 0 bases and J lost 6; bases outside the gene matches: 9. The CDR3 extends over 15 amino acids. The CDR3 loop reads CASSLAGTTIGEQYV. The DNA of the CDR3 is TGCGCCAGCAGCTTGGCCGGGACTACGATCGGCGAGCAGTACGTC.

In this sample, this clone turned up once. The chain is built from TRBV5-6 and TRBJ2-3, with no clear D. The CDR3 is 14 residues long. Trimming removed 0 bases from V and 0 bases from J, with 5 bases in between. Germline V CDR1 and CDR2: SGHDT, YYEEEE. In DNA, the CDR3 is TGTGCCAGCAGCTTGGCGACTAGCACAGATACGCAGTATTTT. Translated: CASSLATSTDTQYF.

J is TRBJ2-2 and V is TRBV11-2; TRBD2 matches at 15 bases. This CDR3 spans 19 amino acids. V lost 4 bases, J lost 4 bases, and 10 bases stayed unmatched. CDR1 is SGHAT and CDR2 is FQNNGV in the germline V gene. The CDR3 coding sequence is TGTGCCAGCAGCTCCCCGCGGAGGACTAGCGGGGGGGCCACCGGGGAGCTGTTTTTT. Residues: CASSSPRRTSGGATGELFF. The entire variable domain, with the rest obtained from reference TRBV11-2 and TRBJ2-2, is as follows: EAGVAQSPRYKIIEKRQSVAFWCNPISGHATLYWYQQILGQGPKLLIQFQNNGVVDDSQLPKDRFSAERLKGVDSTLKIQPAKLEDSAVYLCASSSPRRTSGGATGELFFGEGSRLTVL.

J is TRBJ1-4 and V is TRBV11-2; 9 nucleotides match TRBD1. Germline lookup yields CDR1 SGHAT and CDR2 FQNNGV. V shed 5 bases, J shed 7 bases, and the junction held 5 bases outside the gene matches. The CDR3 loop spans 14 amino acids. The CDR3 here is CASSPGTGIEKLFF. The CDR3 nucleotides read TGTGCCAGCAGCCCCGGGACAGGGATTGAAAAACTGTTTTTT.

This sequence joins TRBV4-1 and TRBJ2-2; TRBD1 aligns across 7 bases. Germline assignment: CDR1 MGHRA and CDR2 YSYEKL. The trim removed 6 bases at V and 6 bases at J, leaving 4 bases unmatched. The CDR3 is made up of 13 amino acids. The CDR3 loop reads CASRTDRAGELFF. In DNA, the CDR3 is TGCGCCAGCAGGACAGACAGGGCCGGGGAGCTGTTTTTT.

In the case of this clone: Additional DNA sequences in this sample encode the identical CDR3. The DNA of the CDR3 is TGTGCCAGCAGTTACTCGCGGCTGAAGAATGAGCAGTTCTTC. Its translation: CASSYSRLKNEQFF. The J gene is TRBJ2-1, the V gene TRBV6-5; D is ambiguous. V was shortened by 0 bases and J by 7 bases, with 10 bases between the two germline ends. The CDR3 consists of 14 residues. Germline lookup yields CDR1 MNHEY and CDR2 SVGAGI.

The J gene is TRBJ2-2, the V gene TRBV5-4, with a possible D match to TRBD2 (6 bases). Germline CDR1 reads SGHNT; CDR2 reads YYREEE (reference sequence). The CDR3 totals 16 residues. The V end was cut by 4 bases, the J end by 6 bases, with 19 bases between. CDR3 bases: TGTGCCAGCAGCCCCCGTGGCGGGGACCGGGCCGGGGAGCTGTTTTTT. Translating it yields CASSPRGGDRAGELFF.